The present T cell receptor (beta chain) was sequenced within a study of beta chain features in type 1 diabetes. Study-wide results and caveats: Moderately but significantly shorter TCRB CDR3s were found in Type 1 diabetes patients in all four CD4+ subsets. In type 1 diabetes patients, VDJ junctions had fewer insertions; deletions at these junctions were more frequent. The study found that naive, central memory and Treg TCRB repertoires appeared more similar in patients than in healthy donors.

Isolation of CD4+ naive, central memory, regulatory and stem cell-like memory cells was achieved by sorting via CD45RO/CCR7/CD25/CD127/CD95/CD27. Deletions cut 2 bases from V and 6 bases from J, with 14 bases between. Germline V gene lookup returns CDR1 PRHDT and CDR2 FYEKMQ (reference sequence). The CDR3 is 14 amino acids. Points on this clone: No antigen is known for it.

Of the isolated RNA, all was reverse transcribed, and so the sequenced material was expressed TCRB transcripts. Only in-frame clones appear in the TCRdb table, and some are missing; sequencing was by immunoSEQ multiplex PCR. The repertoire has under 150,000 clones, 17% of them found once; the top ten carry roughly 2.6%. This receptor was taken from a man between 18 and 29 years old with type 1 diabetes. Input material: central memory CD4+ T cells from blood. The chain has TRBV13 and TRBJ2-7; D possibly corresponds to TRBD1 (6 bases). In DNA form, the CDR3 reads TGTGCCAGCAGCTTACAGGGGATAGAGGGCGAGCAGTACTTC. This encodes CASSLQGIEGEQYF.